This TCR beta chain was recovered during a study of T cell clonotyping in hematopoietic cell transplantation. Looked up from germline, CDR1 is MGHRA and CDR2 is YSYEKL. The CDR3 totals 15 residues. V was cut by 4 bases and J by 0 bases, with 10 bases left in between. TCRdb keeps only in-frame clones here, not all; method: immunoSEQ multiplex PCR. This sample carries just under 7,500 clones, 88% of them seen once, and the ten largest clones take around 7.1%. The time point is: recipient sample about 28 days before transplant, after cytoreduction. The source was peripheral blood mononuclear cells, collected before stem cell transplant. V usage is TRBV4-1 and J usage is TRBJ2-1; no reliable D call. The receptor was isolated from a man between 60 and 70 years old with acute myeloid leukemia. Some clones in this sample may be carry-over from other donors' samples. CDR3 nucleotide sequence: TGCGCCAGCAGCCCGGACGGAAGCTCCTACAATGAGCAGTTCTTC. Translated: CASSPDGSSYNEQFF.